This T cell receptor beta chain is drawn from a study of T cells in Graves' hyperthyroidism and ophthalmopathy. The overall study: Pretreatment peripheral blood was obtained at initial diagnosis.

The TCR beta CDR3 regions underwent amplification using RNA transcripts as the source. HTBI primers drove first-round RT-PCR of the TCR CDR3. TCRdb reprocessed the multiplex PCR reads with MiXCR, giving one entry per CDR3 protein. Seen here are some 690,000 distinct CDR3 sequences, approximately 15% observed once, and the top ten hold less than 20%. Study results and limitations: Ophthalmopathy was separated from stable hyperthyroidism by a 13 V-J model. Ophthalmopathy, as predicted by the model, came a median approximately 6.5 months after the prediction.

The CDR3 has 15 residues. V gave up 1 base and J gave up 0 bases; unmatched junction bases: 2. Germline V gives CDR1 ENHRY, CDR2 SYGVKD. This clonotype was detected ten times or more. What it binds is unknown. Input material: blood. This chain uses TRBV10-3 with TRBJ1-2, with 7 positions matching TRBD1. The clonotype comes from a man aged 45 to 65 with Graves' hyperthyroidism. The CDR3 DNA sequence: TGTGCCATCAGTGAGTTCGACAGGGCTAACTATGGCTACACCTTC. Translation gives CAISEFDRANYGYTF.